What follows is one T cell receptor (beta chain) and its context. Its antigen is not known. This record comes from a study of identical twins. The junction had 9 bases not matched to a gene; V was cut back by 4 bases and J by 6 bases. The CDR3 extends over 15 amino acids. Study-level results: Part of the zero-insertion signal could reflect confounding by invariant MAIT and iNKT cells.

TCRdb ran MiXCR on the 5' RACE reads and lists one entry per CDR3 protein. The table includes some 1,700,000 distinct CDR3 sequences, more than 30% detected once. The TCR was taken from a newborn girl in good health. This rearrangement joins TRBV12-3 or TRBV12-4 to TRBJ2-1, with 7 bases aligning to TRBD1. Sequencing was performed on cord blood. The chain's CDR3 is CASSYGGQYFNEQFF. The DNA of the CDR3 is TGTGCCAGCAGTTATGGGGGACAGTACTTCAATGAGCAGTTCTTC.